This T cell receptor (beta chain) was captured by sequencing in a study of radiotherapy plus CTLA-4 blockade in lung cancer. Only in-frame clones appear in the TCRdb table, and some are missing; sequencing was by immunoSEQ multiplex PCR. The sample has around 63,000 clones; less than 85% are singletons. With respect to this clone: Antigen: not known.

The germline V gene has CDR1 MNHNS and CDR2 SASEGT. The CDR3 loop spans 12 amino acids. With 4 bases removed from V and 13 bases from J, the gap between germline ends came to 16 bases. Broader study findings: TCR clones originating in tumors grew in number in blood after radiotherapy plus ipilimumab. In blood, early T cell clone dynamics reportedly predicted response best, together with interferon-beta.

This receptor was obtained from a human donor with non-small cell lung cancer whose response to radiotherapy plus ipilimumab could not be evaluated. Some clones in this sample may be carry-over from other donors' samples. The sequencing used peripheral blood, collected from a patient treated with radiotherapy plus ipilimumab. The V and J genes are TRBV6-1 and TRBJ1-2; the D is unclear. The CDR3 nucleotides read TGTGCCAGCAGTGCTGGGAGGAGGTTCCGCACCTTC. This encodes CASSAGRRFRTF.